The clone carrying this T cell receptor (beta chain) has only one observation. Only in-frame clones appear in the TCRdb table, and some are missing; sequencing was by immunoSEQ multiplex PCR. The data hold about 690,000 clones, with less than 95% observed a single time. Germline CDR1 is SGDLS and CDR2 is YYNGEE. V lost 4 bases, J lost 4 bases, and 8 bases stayed unmatched. There are 15 residues in the CDR3. The data are from a study of shared clonotypes between healthy human individuals. The chain couples TRBV9 to TRBJ1-1; 9 bases fit TRBD1. The specimen sequenced was memory CD8+ T cells from PBMCs. Sample subset: CD45RO+ cells pooled with CCR7-negative TemRA cells. The receptor was derived from a man younger than 35 in good health. Some clones in this sample may be carry-over from other donors' samples. CDR3 amino acids: CASSISGTGSTEAFF. CDR3 DNA sequence: TGTGCCAGCAGCATTTCCGGGACAGGGTCCACTGAAGCTTTCTTT.